The 14 T cell receptor beta chains in this list originate from one sample, sequenced in a study of cytomegalovirus exposure and HLA in healthy donors. PCR involved 60 Vbeta and 13 Jbeta primers. Here immunoSEQ multiplex PCR was the method, and the copy in TCRdb shows in-frame clones only, minus some. Of approximately 200,000 clones listed, roughly 84% are singletons. Sequencing input: PBMCs. The receptors here all came from a girl aged 10-17 years in good health and CMV-seronegative.

V gene TRBV6-5 combines with J gene TRBJ1-1; D ambiguous. V gave up 4 bases and J gave up 4 bases, with 13 bases separating them. Germline V gene data show CDR1 as MNHEY and CDR2 as SVGAGI. This CDR3 region has 14 residues. The CDR3 here is CASSSRGPSTEAFF. The CDR3 DNA sequence: TGTGCCAGCAGTTCCCGTGGGCCGAGCACTGAAGCTTTCTTT.

The gene calls are TRBV5-6 and TRBJ2-2; the match to TRBD1 covers 8 bases. The CDR3 contains 18 residues. CDR1 is SGHDT and CDR2 is YYEEEE in the germline V gene. V was clipped by 4 bases and J by 1 base; unmatched bases: 12. Here the CDR3 reads CASSTTGDRGGNTGELFF. The CDR3, as DNA: TGTGCCAGCAGCACGACCGGCGACAGGGGAGGGAACACCGGGGAGCTGTTTTTT.

V gene TRBV5-1 combines with J gene TRBJ2-2, with D uncertain. The germline V and J ends were trimmed by 5 bases and 2 bases, with 13 bases remaining between them. Germline CDR1 is SGHRS and CDR2 is YFSETQ. CDR3 length: 15 residues. This chain's CDR3 is CASSYSSHNTGELFF. CDR3 nucleotide sequence: TGCGCCAGCAGTTACAGCAGCCATAACACCGGGGAGCTGTTTTTT.

V usage is TRBV28 and J usage is TRBJ2-3; D might be TRBD1 (6 bases). The CDR3 is made up of 14 amino acids. Germline values: CDR1 MDHEN, CDR2 SYDVKM. The V and J ends lost 7 bases and 6 bases respectively, with 17 bases between them. For the CDR3, the DNA is TGTGCCAGCACAAGAGTAGGGGGAGAGGATACGCAGTATTTT. It translates to CASTRVGGEDTQYF.

This chain uses TRBV9 with TRBJ1-3; D perhaps matches TRBD1 (6 bases). The CDR3 extends over 15 amino acids. V lost 2 bases and J 4 bases, leaving 13 bases between the germline ends. Per germline, CDR1 SGDLS and CDR2 YYNGEE. The CDR3 sequence is CASSVQGFEGNTIYF. The CDR3 nucleotides are TGTGCCAGCAGCGTTCAGGGGTTTGAAGGAAACACCATATATTTT.

The rearrangement uses TRBV7-3 and TRBJ2-1, with D possibly matching TRBD1 (6 bases). V lost 1 base and J lost 1, with 8 bases in between. The CDR3 spans 15 residues. CDR1 SGHTA and CDR2 FQGTGA come from the germline V gene. CDR3 sequence reads: CASSLMQGSYNEQFF. The CDR3 bases are TGTGCCAGCAGCTTAATGCAGGGGTCCTACAATGAGCAGTTCTTC.

V gene TRBV29-1 combines with J gene TRBJ1-4; D uncertain. The CDR3 is 13 amino acids. The germline V gene has CDR1 SQVTM and CDR2 ANQGSEA. Between the trimmed V and J ends, which lost 7 bases and 2 bases, there was a span of 11 bases. CDR3 nucleotides: TGCAGCGCCCTACGGAGCACTAATGAAAAACTGTTTTTT. It specifies CSALRSTNEKLFF. The whole variable domain, filled in from reference TRBV29-1 and TRBJ1-4, reads SAVISQKPSRDICQRGTSLTIQCQVDSQVTMMFWYRQQPGQSLTLIATANQGSEATYESGFVIDKFPISRPNLTFSTLTVSNMSPEDSSIYLCSALRSTNEKLFFGSGTQLSVL.

The chain links TRBV6-6 to TRBJ1-3, with a weak D call TRBD1 (5 bases). The germline V and J ends were trimmed by 3 bases and 3 bases, with 12 bases remaining between them. The CDR3 has 15 residues. In germline, CDR1 is MNHNY, CDR2 SVGAGI (reference sequence). DNA of the CDR3: TGTGCCAGCAGTTATCAAGCAGGGAATGGAAACACCATATATTTT. This codes for CASSYQAGNGNTIYF.

The V gene is TRBV19, the J gene TRBJ2-3, with a possible D match to TRBD2 (6 bases). This CDR3 comprises 16 residues. Germline V gene sequence: CDR1 LNHDA, CDR2 SQIVND (reference sequence). V was clipped by 4 bases and J by 5 bases, with 19 bases between them. The CDR3 here is CASSSRLTGALDTQYF. The DNA for the CDR3 is TGTGCCAGTAGTAGTAGACTAACGGGAGCTTTAGATACGCAGTATTTT.

The chain combines TRBV7-2 with TRBJ2-7; D is possibly TRBD2 (5 bases). Germline-derived CDR1 and CDR2 are SGHTA and FQGNSA. The CDR3 extends over 14 amino acids. Trimming shortened V by 1 base and J by 3 bases, and 10 bases separated the two germline ends. In DNA form, the CDR3 reads TGTGCCAGCAGCTTAGGGACTGGAAGCTACGAGCAGTACTTC. Its translation is CASSLGTGSYEQYF.

This clone was observed a single time. The V and J genes are TRBV2 and TRBJ1-5; possible D gene TRBD1, 6 bases. The CDR3 totals 17 residues. Germline V lookup: CDR1 SNHLY, CDR2 FYNNEI. Trimming pared 5 bases from V and 1 base from J, leaving 18 bases between. The CDR3 region is CASSYPRGWASNQPQHF. The CDR3 DNA follows: TGTGCCAGCAGTTACCCCAGGGGCTGGGCGAGCAATCAGCCCCAGCATTTT.

The chain employs TRBV11-2 and TRBJ2-4; 10 bases are a match to TRBD1. The germline CDR1 and CDR2 sequences are SGHAT and FQNNGV. V was clipped by 5 bases and J by 0 bases; unmatched bases: 13. The CDR3 runs to 19 residues. The CDR3 region is CASSTPTGGAPQAKNIQYF. CDR3 in DNA: TGTGCCAGCAGCACACCGACAGGGGGCGCTCCCCAAGCCAAAAACATTCAGTACTTC.

This chain uses TRBV18 with TRBJ2-2; 8 positions match TRBD1. Trimming took 0 bases from V and 0 from J; bases not matched to a gene: 0. CDR1 and CDR2 (germline): KGHSH, LQKENI. This CDR3 comprises 16 residues. The CDR3 sequence: CASSPPDRANTGELFF. DNA for the CDR3: TGTGCCAGCTCACCACCGGACAGGGCGAACACCGGGGAGCTGTTTTTT.

The chain couples TRBV19 to TRBJ2-7; 8 nucleotides agree with TRBD2. V dropped 2 bases and J dropped 6; count of bases not matched to a gene: 6. In germline, CDR1 is LNHDA, CDR2 SQIVND (reference sequence). CDR3 length equals 14 residues. The CDR3 region is CASSIKGLVREQYF. In DNA, the CDR3 is TGTGCCAGTAGTATAAAGGGACTAGTGCGCGAGCAGTACTTC.